This T cell receptor (beta chain) emerged from a study of OX40 agonist ivuxolimab in advanced cancers. About the study: Ivuxolimab, which patients received intravenously every 2 weeks, was dosed at 0.01 to 10 mg/kg. Eligibility admitted prior anti-PD-1, anti-PD-L1 or anti-CTLA-4 therapy; about 42% had some. Partial responses occurred in three patients (one hepatocellular carcinoma, two cutaneous melanoma). Regarding the study as a whole: The study observed clonal expansion of CD4+ and CD8+ blood T cells by week 6 at 0.1 to 3.0 mg/kg.

The V end lost 5 bases, the J end lost 0 bases, and 11 bases lay between the germline ends. There are 15 residues in the CDR3. The germline V gene encodes CDR1 MNHEY and CDR2 SMNVEV (reference sequence). In its sample, this clone was seen once. What it binds is not known. The method was immunoSEQ multiplex PCR; TCRdb's version includes in-frame clones alone and lacks a portion of them. The repertoire holds some 100,000 clones, with 84% as singletons. V is TRBV27 and J is TRBJ2-1; D is possibly TRBD1 (5 bases). Sequencing used CD4+ or CD8+ T cells sorted from blood, obtained in a trial of the OX40 agonist ivuxolimab. This sequence was found in an adult with an advanced solid tumor such as melanoma, head and neck, liver or kidney cancer. This CDR3 reads CASSATVSSYNEQFF. DNA of the CDR3: TGTGCCAGCAGTGCGACAGTTAGCTCCTACAATGAGCAGTTCTTC.